The 26 T cell receptor beta chains below come from one sample, sequenced in a study of regulatory T cells in long-lasting Graves disease. Stated time point: newly diagnosed GD, antithyroid drugs for less than 3 months. Researchers made the TCR library from RNA that was extracted from PBMCs. Building of the TCR beta libraries involved iRepertoire HTBI primers and Arm-PCR of CDR3 regions. From the multiplex PCR reads, TCRdb called clonotypes with MiXCR, one entry per CDR3 protein. This sample has 300,000 to 400,000 distinct CDR3 sequences, with 18% found just once. This specimen consisted of peripheral blood mononuclear cells (PBMCs), obtained at new diagnosis, from a patient treated with antithyroid drugs. The receptor source for this set is a female donor with Graves disease.

This clonotype was observed a handful of times. This CDR3 fails to terminate in the conserved phenylalanine or tryptophan, so it likely reflects a read error. This chain uses TRBV7-8 with TRBJ2-1, with D maybe TRBD1 (6 bases). The V end was cut by 2 bases, the J end by 5 bases, with 22 bases between. The CDR3 runs to 18 residues. Germline assignment: CDR1 SGHVS and CDR2 FQNEAQ. The CDR3 nucleotides are TGTGCCAGCAGCTTATTCCGACGAGGGACACGCACCAACAATGAGCAGTTCCTC. Translated: CASSLFRRGTRTNNEQFL.

The chain joins TRBV20-1 to TRBJ1-2; tentative D call: TRBD1 (6 bases). The CDR3 sequence is 14 residues long. CDR1 is DFQATT and CDR2 is SNEGSKA in the germline V gene (reference sequence). The V gene lost 3 bases and the J gene lost 4 bases, with 15 bases spanning the gap. The CDR3 region is CSARQQGDFYGYTF. DNA of the CDR3: TGCAGTGCTAGGCAACAGGGAGATTTCTATGGCTACACCTTC.

In this sample, this clonotype turned up a few times. V is TRBV27 and J is TRBJ2-2, with a tentative D call TRBD1 (5 bases). Looked up from germline, CDR1 is MNHEY and CDR2 is SMNVEV (reference sequence). V lost 10 bases and J lost 5, with 14 bases in between. The CDR3 has 13 amino acids. The CDR3 DNA follows: TGTGCCACTCAGGACATTTTAACCGGGGAGCTGTTTTTT. Amino acids: CATQDILTGELFF.

This clonotype has ten or more counts. V gene TRBV2 combines with J gene TRBJ2-7, with 8 positions matching TRBD2. The V segment lost 6 bases and the J segment 2 bases; nucleotides outside the gene matches: 6. This CDR3 comprises 14 residues. The germline V gene has CDR1 SNHLY and CDR2 FYNNEI. The CDR3 loop reads CASREVGLAYEQYF. Written as DNA, the CDR3 is TGTGCCAGCAGGGAGGTGGGACTAGCCTACGAGCAGTACTTC. Full variable domain (missing parts from reference TRBV2 and TRBJ2-7): EPEVTQTPSHQVTQMGQEVILRCVPISNHLYFYWYRQILGQKVEFLVSFYNNEISEKSEIFDDQFSVERPDGSNFTLKIRSTKLEDSAMYFCASREVGLAYEQYFGPGTRLTVT.

The sample holds many counts of this clonotype. J is TRBJ2-2 and V is TRBV19; D is possibly TRBD2 (5 bases). The germline V gene encodes CDR1 LNHDA and CDR2 SQIVND (reference sequence). V lost 2 bases and J lost 4, with 14 bases in between. The CDR3 sequence is 16 residues long. The DNA of the CDR3 is TGTGCCAGTAGTATAAGCGGAGTAGGAACCACCGGGGAGCTGTTTTTT. Encoded protein: CASSISGVGTTGELFF.

The chain couples TRBV11-2 to TRBJ2-5; D not resolved. This CDR3 is 14 amino acids long. V lost 3 bases and J 1 base, leaving 9 bases between the germline ends. Germline V CDR1 and CDR2: SGHAT, FQNNGV. Here the CDR3 reads CASSFFGLQETQYF. CDR3 coding DNA: TGTGCCAGCAGCTTTTTCGGCCTCCAAGAGACCCAGTACTTC.

This clonotype was seen many times. The genes are TRBV20-1 and TRBJ2-3, with D possibly TRBD2 on 5 matching bases. V was clipped by 8 bases and J by 2 bases, with 14 bases between them. This CDR3 spans 13 amino acids. Germline V gene lookup returns CDR1 DFQATT and CDR2 SNEGSKA (reference sequence). The CDR3 here is CSPKRGNTDTQYF. The CDR3 DNA follows: TGCAGTCCAAAACGGGGAAACACAGATACGCAGTATTTT.

This clonotype was observed many times. J is TRBJ2-7 and V is TRBV3-1, with TRBD2 matching over 7 bases. The V segment lost 0 bases and the J segment 0 bases; nucleotides outside the gene matches: 8. This CDR3 comprises 17 residues. The germline V gene encodes CDR1 LGHDT and CDR2 YNNKEL (reference sequence). CDR3: CASSQDRAGFYSYEQYF. The CDR3 DNA follows: TGTGCCAGCAGCCAAGATCGAGCGGGATTTTACTCCTACGAGCAGTACTTC.

The J gene is TRBJ2-1, the V gene TRBV12-3 or TRBV12-4; D might be TRBD1 (5 bases). V lost 5 bases and J lost 2, with 13 bases in between. The CDR3 spans 15 residues. Here the CDR3 DNA reads TGTGCCAGCAGTGAAGCTCTGGGGCCCTACAATGAGCAGTTCTTC. Translating gives CASSEALGPYNEQFF.

This clonotype is a singleton in its sample. A read error may explain this, as a much larger clone is one base away. The conserved final phenylalanine or tryptophan is absent from the CDR3, which likely points to a read error. This chain joins TRBV20-1 and TRBJ1-3, with D uncertain. This CDR3 is 15 amino acids long. V shed 1 base and J shed 4 bases, with 14 bases lying between them. Germline values: CDR1 DFQATT, CDR2 SNEGSKA (reference sequence). The CDR3 sequence: CSARVHSGTGNTIYL. For the CDR3, the DNA is TGCAGTGCTAGAGTTCATTCGGGAACCGGAAACACCATATATCTT.

In its sample, this clonotype was seen many times. The chain couples TRBV9 to TRBJ2-3; 7 bases match TRBD1. CDR3 length: 16 residues. CDR1 is SGDLS, CDR2 YYNGEE, per germline. The ends lost 0 bases at V and 1 base at J; junction bases unmatched: 5. As DNA, the CDR3 is TGTGCCAGCAGCGTAGGCGCAGGGGGTCGCACAGATACGCAGTATTTT. This codes for CASSVGAGGRTDTQYF.

This clonotype has at least ten counts. The chain recombines TRBV11-2 with TRBJ1-5, with D perhaps TRBD1 (5 bases). Germline CDR1 and CDR2: SGHAT and FQNNGV. The V gene lost 1 base and the J gene lost 2 bases, with 15 bases spanning the gap. The CDR3 totals 17 residues. CDR3 bases: TGTGCCAGCAGCTTAGCGGGAAGTTCGGGGGGCAATCAGCCCCAGCATTTT. This sequence encodes CASSLAGSSGGNQPQHF. Full variable domain (missing parts from reference TRBV11-2 and TRBJ1-5): EAGVAQSPRYKIIEKRQSVAFWCNPISGHATLYWYQQILGQGPKLLIQFQNNGVVDDSQLPKDRFSAERLKGVDSTLKIQPAKLEDSAVYLCASSLAGSSGGNQPQHFGDGTRLSIL.

The V call is TRBV5-4, the J call TRBJ2-7; D unresolved. The V end lost 4 bases, the J end lost 1 base, and 9 bases lay between the germline ends. This CDR3 is built from 13 residues. The germline gives CDR1 SGHNT, CDR2 YYREEE (reference sequence). The CDR3 DNA reads as TGTGCCAGCAGCCCTACGGGTTCCTACGAGCAGTACTTC. Amino acid sequence: CASSPTGSYEQYF.

In its sample, this clonotype was seen many times. The chain carries TRBV12-3 or TRBV12-4 and TRBJ2-1, with 7 nucleotides matching TRBD1. CDR3 length: 11 amino acids. The V and J ends lost 6 bases and 11 bases, in that order; junction bases with no gene match: 4. The DNA for the CDR3 is TGTGCCAGCAGCTACAGGGGTAAGCAGTTCTTC. This codes for CASSYRGKQFF.

At least ten counts were recorded for this clonotype. This chain links TRBV5-1 with TRBJ2-1, with D possibly TRBD2 on 5 matching bases. Germline V CDR1 and CDR2: SGHRS, YFSETQ. The CDR3 spans 15 residues. The V and J ends lost 0 bases and 8 bases respectively, with 15 bases between them. The DNA of the CDR3 is TGCGCCAGCAGCTTGGGTCTAGCCTTCGTCGATGAGCAGTTCTTC. Translated: CASSLGLAFVDEQFF.

This clonotype has only one observation. This chain connects TRBV27 to TRBJ2-1, with 16 bases matching TRBD2. J was trimmed by 0 bases and V by 0 bases; bases with no gene match: 2. Germline V gene sequence: CDR1 MNHEY, CDR2 SMNVEV (reference sequence). This CDR3 is built from 19 residues. DNA for the CDR3: TGTGCCAGCAGTTTATCCGGGACTAGCGGGAGGGCCTCCTACAATGAGCAGTTCTTC. Protein: CASSLSGTSGRASYNEQFF.

This clonotype was seen ten or more times. V gene TRBV20-1 combines with J gene TRBJ2-1; no clear D. Germline V gene sequence: CDR1 DFQATT, CDR2 SNEGSKA (reference sequence). The CDR3 extends over 10 amino acids. The germline V and J ends were trimmed by 1 base and 7 bases, with 2 bases remaining between them. The CDR3 nucleotides read TGCAGTGCTAGAGCAAATGAGCAGTTCTTC. It is translated as CSARANEQFF.

V and J are TRBV4-1 and TRBJ1-1; maybe TRBD1 (5 bases). CDR3 length equals 14 residues. Trimming removed 6 bases at V and 4 bases at J, with 15 bases between. Per germline, CDR1 MGHRA and CDR2 YSYEKL. The CDR3 DNA reads TGCGCCAGCAGTCTTCTGGGGGGGAGCACTGAAGCTTTCTTT. Translated: CASSLLGGSTEAFF.

With regard to this clonotype: This is likely an artifact of a read error, given a far larger clone one base away. The chain combines TRBV7-2 with TRBJ2-4; 11 bases agree with TRBD1. This CDR3 is 15 amino acids long. Germline-derived CDR1 and CDR2 are SGHTA and FQGNSA. CDR3 loop: CASSIRTGGESIQCF. The CDR3 DNA reads TGTGCCAGCAGCATCAGGACAGGGGGCGAGAGCATTCAGTGCTTC.

The chain uses TRBV7-9 and TRBJ1-4, with TRBD1 as a possible D gene (5 bases). V dropped 1 base and J dropped 5 bases, with 14 bases sitting between them. Germline lookup yields CDR1 SEHNR and CDR2 FQNEAQ (reference sequence). The CDR3 sequence is 16 residues long. DNA for the CDR3: TGTGCCAGCAGCTTAGTTCTGACAGATCTCAATGAAAAACTGTTTTTT. Residues: CASSLVLTDLNEKLFF. The full variable domain, rest sourced from reference TRBV7-9 and TRBJ1-4, is DTGVSQNPRHKITKRGQNVTFRCDPISEHNRLYWYRQTLGQGPEFLTYFQNEAQLEKSRLLSDRFSAERPKGSFSTLEIQRTEQGDSAMYLCASSLVLTDLNEKLFFGSGTQLSVL.

This clonotype was observed at least ten times. The rearrangement links TRBV6-1 to TRBJ2-3, with 7 bases that match TRBD2. This CDR3 comprises 18 residues. In germline, CDR1 is MNHNS, CDR2 SASEGT. Trimming at V came to 4 bases and at J to 2 bases, leaving 15 bases not matched to a gene. CDR3 amino acids: CASSGGGWPALNTDTQYF. Written as DNA, the CDR3 is TGTGCCAGCAGTGGGGGGGGTTGGCCAGCATTAAACACAGATACGCAGTATTTT.

This clonotype was recorded a few times. V usage is TRBV7-9 and J usage is TRBJ1-6, with D unresolved. V was pared by 5 bases and J by 10 bases, with 15 bases between. There are 14 residues in the CDR3. The germline V gene has CDR1 SEHNR and CDR2 FQNEAQ (reference sequence). CDR3 residues: CASSNVGFKSPLHF. For the CDR3, the DNA is TGTGCCAGCAGCAACGTTGGATTCAAGTCACCCCTCCACTTT.

Turning to this clonotype: A much larger clone is a single base away; this may be a read error. V usage is TRBV28 and J usage is TRBJ2-1; no firm D call. V was pared by 3 bases and J by 10 bases, with 16 bases between. This CDR3 is built from 14 residues. From germline, CDR1 is MDHEN and CDR2 SYDVKM. The CDR3 region has the DNA TGTGCCAGCAGTTTTGATGGTAACTCCTACGAGCAGTTCTTC. Translation gives CASSFDGNSYEQFF.

In its sample, this clonotype was seen once. The V gene is TRBV7-9, the J gene TRBJ2-7; D uncertain. Germline CDR1 reads SEHNR; CDR2 reads FQNEAQ (reference sequence). The germline V and J ends were trimmed by 3 bases and 5 bases, with 11 bases remaining between them. The CDR3 spans 13 residues. The CDR3 region has the DNA TGTGCCAGCAGCTTTGTATGGTTCGACGAGCAGTACTTC. Its protein product is CASSFVWFDEQYF.

To note about this clonotype: With a much larger clone just one base away, this may be a read error. This chain uses TRBV3-1 with TRBJ2-5; TRBD1 matches at 8 bases. Germline CDR1 LGHDT, CDR2 YNNKEL (reference sequence). The CDR3 is 15 residues long. The chain's CDR3 is CASIQEGRGLETQYF. DNA of the CDR3: TGTGCCAGCATCCAAGAGGGCAGGGGGCTAGAGACCCAGTACTTC.

This chain's CDR3 is CAWSGATNTDTQYF. The CDR3 nucleotides are TGTGCCTGGAGCGGGGCTACCAACACAGATACGCAGTATTTT. This chain connects TRBV30 to TRBJ2-3; D assignment may be TRBD1 or TRBD2 (5 bases each). This CDR3 has 14 residues. V dropped 3 bases and J dropped 2 bases, with 12 bases sitting between them. Germline assignment: CDR1 GTSNPN and CDR2 SVGIG (reference sequence).